A single sample gave rise to the 20 T cell receptor beta chains below, sequenced in a study of cytomegalovirus exposure and HLA in healthy donors. The PCR made use of 60 Vbeta and 13 Jbeta primers. TCRdb keeps only in-frame clones here, not all; method: immunoSEQ multiplex PCR. Of approximately 160,000 clones in the sample, 70% to 85% were seen once. Sequencing was performed on PBMCs. The receptors derive from a woman in her 30s in good health and CMV-seronegative.

The J gene is TRBJ2-1, the V gene TRBV10-3; 12 nucleotides match TRBD2. The J segment lost 6 bases and the V segment lost 4 bases, leaving 10 bases of the junction unmatched. Germline V gene lookup returns CDR1 ENHRY and CDR2 SYGVKD. The CDR3 is 17 residues long. The CDR3 reads CAISAIGTSGGFNEQFF. CDR3 in DNA: TGTGCCATCAGTGCAATTGGAACTAGCGGGGGGTTCAATGAGCAGTTCTTC.

This chain joins TRBV5-1 and TRBJ2-3; D is undetermined. Trimming took off 0 bases at V and 0 bases at J, with 14 bases between the two ends. The CDR3 runs 17 residues. Germline values: CDR1 SGHRS, CDR2 YFSETQ. The CDR3 reads CASSLALLQRSTDTQYF. Here the CDR3 DNA reads TGCGCCAGCAGCTTGGCCCTACTACAAAGAAGCACAGATACGCAGTATTTT.

V is TRBV25-1 and J is TRBJ2-5; tentative D call: TRBD2 (6 bases). Germline V gene lookup returns CDR1 MGHDK and CDR2 SYGVNS. This CDR3 comprises 14 residues. The V gene lost 6 bases and the J gene lost 4 bases, with 15 bases spanning the gap. In DNA, the CDR3 is TGTGCCAGCAGCGCTGCGGGATTAGGAGAGACCCAGTACTTC. This encodes CASSAAGLGETQYF.

CDR3 coding DNA: TGTGCCAGCAGTGAAGCGAGGGTCCGCTCCCTATATGGCTACACCTTC. Its protein is CASSEARVRSLYGYTF. The chain combines TRBV6-1 with TRBJ1-2; D call uncertain. The CDR3 is made up of 16 amino acids. Trimming removed 0 bases at V and 5 bases at J, with 16 bases between. Germline loops: CDR1 MNHNS, CDR2 SASEGT.

The J gene is TRBJ1-2, the V gene TRBV9; D is unclear. Germline V gene lookup returns CDR1 SGDLS and CDR2 YYNGEE. This CDR3 has 16 residues. The V end was cut by 5 bases, the J end by 0 bases, with 17 bases between. CDR3 nucleotide sequence: TGTGCCAGCAGTCTGGCAGTCTCTACAGCTAACTATGGCTACACCTTC. Translating it yields CASSLAVSTANYGYTF.

The V gene is TRBV9, the J gene TRBJ1-5, with D hard to call. Germline assignment: CDR1 SGDLS and CDR2 YYNGEE. The V and J ends lost 2 bases and 5 bases respectively, with 8 bases between them. The CDR3 length is 13 residues. The chain's CDR3 is CASSVRPHQPQHF. The CDR3 DNA reads TGTGCCAGCAGCGTCAGGCCCCATCAGCCCCAGCATTTT.

The V call is TRBV4-1, the J call TRBJ2-3; 8 positions match TRBD1. Per the germline V gene, CDR1 is MGHRA and CDR2 is YSYEKL. The V and J ends lost 5 bases and 2 bases, in that order; junction bases with no gene match: 3. The CDR3 sequence is 14 residues long. CDR3 sequence: CASSTTGVTDTQYF. The CDR3 bases are TGCGCCAGCAGCACGACAGGGGTCACAGATACGCAGTATTTT.

The rearrangement uses TRBV5-6 and TRBJ1-6; D is possibly TRBD1 (6 bases). CDR3 length: 11 amino acids. In germline, CDR1 is SGHDT, CDR2 YYEEEE. V dropped 4 bases and J dropped 12 bases, with 8 bases sitting between them. The DNA for the CDR3 is TGTGCCAGCAGCAAACAGGGACCCCTCCACTTT. This encodes CASSKQGPLHF. Full variable domain (remainder filled in from reference TRBV5-6 and TRBJ1-6): DAGVTQSPTHLIKTRGQQVTLRCSPKSGHDTVSWYQQALGQGPQFIFQYYEEEERQRGNFPDRFSGHQFPNYSSELNVNALLLGDSALYLCASSKQGPLHFGNGTRLTVT.

The sample holds one count of this clone. V gene TRBV27 combines with J gene TRBJ2-3; 12 bases are a match to TRBD2. V shed 3 bases and J 3 bases; nucleotides not matched to a gene: 4. The V gene's germline CDR1 is MNHEY and CDR2 SMNVEV (reference sequence). The CDR3 has 16 amino acids. The CDR3 DNA is TGTGCCAGCAGTTTCGGACTAGCGGGGACAACAGATACGCAGTATTTT. It translates to CASSFGLAGTTDTQYF.

This chain uses TRBV6-1 with TRBJ2-7; D perhaps matches TRBD2 (6 bases). CDR1 and CDR2 (germline): MNHNS, SASEGT. The CDR3 is 13 amino acids. The V end lost 4 bases, the J end lost 4 bases, and 11 bases lay between the germline ends. The CDR3 region is CASSVGGMYEQYF. CDR3 sequence (DNA): TGTGCCAGCAGTGTCGGGGGAATGTACGAGCAGTACTTC.

A note on this clone: A much larger clone lies a single base off, so this may be a read error. The chain recombines TRBV11-2 with TRBJ1-4; 9 bases map to TRBD1. In germline, CDR1 is SGHAT, CDR2 FQNNGV. Germline trimming cut 5 bases from V and 7 bases from J; bases unmatched to any gene: 5. This CDR3 contains 14 residues. CDR3 sequence (DNA): TGTGCCAGCAGCCCGGGACAGGGTGGTGAAAAACTGTTTTTT. Translation gives CASSPGQGGEKLFF.

This chain joins TRBV6-6 and TRBJ1-2; D is possibly TRBD1 (6 bases). V was cut by 6 bases and J by 6 bases, with 17 bases left in between. The germline V gene encodes CDR1 MNHNY and CDR2 SVGAGI (reference sequence). The CDR3 sequence is 14 residues long. Here the CDR3 reads CASSKTTGSNGYTF. The CDR3 DNA reads TGTGCCAGCAGCAAGACTACAGGGTCCAATGGCTACACCTTC.

V gene TRBV29-1 combines with J gene TRBJ1-5, with 8 bases that match TRBD1. The germline V gene has CDR1 SQVTM and CDR2 ANQGSEA. Trimming at V came to 6 bases and at J to 2 bases, leaving 6 bases not matched to a gene. This CDR3 is 14 amino acids long. CDR3 loop: CSVADRGGNQPQHF. Here the CDR3 DNA reads TGCAGCGTGGCCGACAGGGGAGGCAATCAGCCCCAGCATTTT. Filled out from reference TRBV29-1 and TRBJ1-5, the complete variable domain reads SAVISQKPSRDICQRGTSLTIQCQVDSQVTMMFWYRQQPGQSLTLIATANQGSEATYESGFVIDKFPISRPNLTFSTLTVSNMSPEDSSIYLCSVADRGGNQPQHFGDGTRLSIL.

V gene TRBV19 combines with J gene TRBJ2-3, with 8 bases fitting TRBD2. CDR1 is LNHDA and CDR2 is SQIVND in the germline V gene (reference sequence). The CDR3 spans 16 residues. V dropped 5 bases and J dropped 4; count of bases not matched to a gene: 11. The CDR3 sequence: CASSPLERESADTQYF. The CDR3 DNA reads TGTGCCAGTAGTCCCCTCGAGCGGGAGAGTGCAGATACGCAGTATTTT.

This clone is a singleton in its sample. This chain uses TRBV7-2 with TRBJ1-5; D gene unclear. Germline CDR1 is SGHTA and CDR2 is FQGNSA. The V and J ends lost 4 bases and 4 bases respectively, with 14 bases between them. CDR3 size: 15 residues. CDR3 loop: CASSYETGPNQPQHF. Here the CDR3 DNA reads TGTGCCAGCAGCTACGAAACTGGGCCTAATCAGCCCCAGCATTTT.

The gene calls are TRBV18 and TRBJ1-2, with TRBD1 matching 9 bases. The CDR3 totals 11 residues. V gave up 6 bases and J gave up 8 bases; unmatched junction bases: 1. CDR1 KGHSH and CDR2 LQKENI come from the germline V gene. The CDR3 DNA reads TGTGCCAGCTCCGGACAGGGGGGCTACACCTTC. Residues: CASSGQGGYTF.

The rearrangement links TRBV18 to TRBJ2-5; weak D call: TRBD1 (5 bases). Germline V gene sequence: CDR1 KGHSH, CDR2 LQKENI. V lost 3 bases, J lost 5 bases, and 10 bases lay in between. This CDR3 has 13 residues. The CDR3 spells CASSPRQTETQYF. The CDR3 DNA follows: TGTGCCAGCTCACCTCGACAGACGGAGACCCAGTACTTC.

The chain recombines TRBV27 with TRBJ1-5; 10 nucleotides align to TRBD1. Losses at the gene ends were 4 bases for V and 6 bases for J; bases not matched to a gene: 3. Germline loops: CDR1 MNHEY, CDR2 SMNVEV (reference sequence). The CDR3 runs to 14 residues. DNA of the CDR3: TGTGCCAGCAGTTCGACAGGGGGCGTTCAGCCCCAGCATTTT. Its translation: CASSSTGGVQPQHF.

The chain recombines TRBV6-1 with TRBJ2-1, with 7 nucleotides matching TRBD2. With 5 bases clipped from V and 0 bases from J, the junction kept 4 bases outside the gene matches. Germline loops: CDR1 MNHNS, CDR2 SASEGT. The CDR3 spans 15 residues. CDR3 DNA: TGTGCCAGCAGTTCTAGCGGCCGCTCCTACAATGAGCAGTTCTTC. Amino acid sequence: CASSSSGRSYNEQFF.

This clone was recorded a few times. Distinct nucleotide sequences in the sample also encode this CDR3. The gene calls are TRBV7-9 and TRBJ1-1, with 7 bases that match TRBD1. Germline CDR1 reads SEHNR; CDR2 reads FQNEAQ (reference sequence). The CDR3 length is 14 residues. V dropped 2 bases and J dropped 2; count of bases not matched to a gene: 2. The CDR3 protein is CASSLRQGNTEAFF. CDR3 bases: TGTGCCAGCAGCTTACGACAGGGAAACACTGAAGCTTTCTTT.